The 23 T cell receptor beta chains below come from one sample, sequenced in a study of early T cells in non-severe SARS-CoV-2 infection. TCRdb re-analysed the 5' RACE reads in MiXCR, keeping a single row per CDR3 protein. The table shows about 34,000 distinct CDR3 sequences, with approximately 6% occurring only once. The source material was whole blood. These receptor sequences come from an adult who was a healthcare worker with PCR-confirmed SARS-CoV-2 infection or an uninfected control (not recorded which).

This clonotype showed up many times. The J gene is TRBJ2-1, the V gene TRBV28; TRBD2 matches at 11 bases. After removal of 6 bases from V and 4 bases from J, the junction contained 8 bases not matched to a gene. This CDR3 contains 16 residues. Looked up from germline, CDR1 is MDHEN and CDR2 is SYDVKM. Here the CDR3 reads CASSRATSGVYNEQFF. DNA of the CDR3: TGTGCCAGCAGCCGCGCGACTAGCGGGGTTTACAATGAGCAGTTCTTC. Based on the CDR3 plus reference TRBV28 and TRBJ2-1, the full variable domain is DVKVTQSSRYLVKRTGEKVFLECVQDMDHENMFWYRQDPGLGLRLIYFSYDVKMKEKGDIPEGYSVSREKKERFSLILESASTNQTSMYLCASSRATSGVYNEQFFGPGTRLTVL.

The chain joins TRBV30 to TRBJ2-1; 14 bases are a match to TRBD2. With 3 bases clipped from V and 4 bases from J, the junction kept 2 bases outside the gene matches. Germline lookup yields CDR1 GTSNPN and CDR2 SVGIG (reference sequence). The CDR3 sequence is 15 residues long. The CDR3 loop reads CAWRGLAGVYNEQFF. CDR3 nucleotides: TGTGCCTGGAGGGGACTAGCGGGGGTTTACAATGAGCAGTTCTTC.

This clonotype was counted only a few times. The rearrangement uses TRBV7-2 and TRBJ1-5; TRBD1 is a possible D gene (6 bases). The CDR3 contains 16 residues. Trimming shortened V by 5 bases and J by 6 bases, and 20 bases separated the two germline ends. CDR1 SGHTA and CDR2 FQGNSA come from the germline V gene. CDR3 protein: CASSRPERGAGQPQHF. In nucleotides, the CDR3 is TGTGCCAGCAGCCGCCCCGAGAGGGGGGCAGGTCAGCCCCAGCATTTT.

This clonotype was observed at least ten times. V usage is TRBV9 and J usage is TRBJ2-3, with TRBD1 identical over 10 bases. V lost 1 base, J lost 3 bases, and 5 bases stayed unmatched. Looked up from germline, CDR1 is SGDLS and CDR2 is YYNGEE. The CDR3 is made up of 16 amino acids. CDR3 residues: CASSVRQGADTDTQYF. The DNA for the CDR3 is TGTGCCAGCAGCGTACGACAGGGGGCGGATACAGATACGCAGTATTTT.

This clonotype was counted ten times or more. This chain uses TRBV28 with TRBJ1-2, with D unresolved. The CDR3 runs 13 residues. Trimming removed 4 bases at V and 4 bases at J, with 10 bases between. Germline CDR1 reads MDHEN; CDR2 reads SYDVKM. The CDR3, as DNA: TGTGCCAGCAGTTGGGCAGGATCCTATGGCTACACCTTC. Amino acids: CASSWAGSYGYTF.

The CDR3 here is CASSQTGDSNQPQHF. CDR3 bases: TGTGCCAGCAGCCAGACAGGGGATAGCAATCAGCCCCAGCATTTT. This rearrangement joins TRBV7-9 to TRBJ1-5; 8 nucleotides match TRBD1. V shed 5 bases, J shed 0 bases, and the junction held 3 bases outside the gene matches. This CDR3 is 15 amino acids long. Germline-derived CDR1 and CDR2 are SEHNR and FQNEAQ (reference sequence). Combining the CDR3 with reference TRBV7-9 and TRBJ1-5 gives the whole variable domain DTGVSQNPRHKITKRGQNVTFRCDPISEHNRLYWYRQTLGQGPEFLTYFQNEAQLEKSRLLSDRFSAERPKGSFSTLEIQRTEQGDSAMYLCASSQTGDSNQPQHFGDGTRLSIL.

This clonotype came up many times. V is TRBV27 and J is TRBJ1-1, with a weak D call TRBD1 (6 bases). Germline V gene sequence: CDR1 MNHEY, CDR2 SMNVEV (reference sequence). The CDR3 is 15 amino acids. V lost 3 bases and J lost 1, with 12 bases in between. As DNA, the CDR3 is TGTGCCAGCAGTTTCCACCGGGACAAGAACACTGAAGCTTTCTTT. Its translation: CASSFHRDKNTEAFF.

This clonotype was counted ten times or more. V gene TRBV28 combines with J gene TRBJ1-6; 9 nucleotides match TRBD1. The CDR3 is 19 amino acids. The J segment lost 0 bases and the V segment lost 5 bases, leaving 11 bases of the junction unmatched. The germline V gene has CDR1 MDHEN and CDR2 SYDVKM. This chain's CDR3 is CASSTPGTGSSSYNSPLHF. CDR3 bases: TGTGCCAGCAGTACCCCTGGGACAGGGTCAAGCTCCTATAATTCACCCCTCCACTTT.

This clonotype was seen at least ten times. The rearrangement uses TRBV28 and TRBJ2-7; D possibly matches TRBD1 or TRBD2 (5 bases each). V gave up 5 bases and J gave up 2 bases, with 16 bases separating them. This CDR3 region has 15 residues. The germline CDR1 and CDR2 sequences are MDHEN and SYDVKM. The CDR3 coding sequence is TGTGCCAGCAGTCTTACCGGGACCCCGACCTACGAGCAGTACTTC. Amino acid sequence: CASSLTGTPTYEQYF.

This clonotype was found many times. CDR3 amino acids: CASSFSWTGVTEAFF. The CDR3 DNA sequence: TGTGCCAGCAGTTTTTCCTGGACAGGGGTCACTGAAGCTTTCTTT. This chain links TRBV12-3 or TRBV12-4 with TRBJ1-1; 9 nucleotides line up with TRBD1. Unmatched junction bases numbered 6, after V lost 3 bases and J lost 4 bases. The CDR3 extends over 15 amino acids.

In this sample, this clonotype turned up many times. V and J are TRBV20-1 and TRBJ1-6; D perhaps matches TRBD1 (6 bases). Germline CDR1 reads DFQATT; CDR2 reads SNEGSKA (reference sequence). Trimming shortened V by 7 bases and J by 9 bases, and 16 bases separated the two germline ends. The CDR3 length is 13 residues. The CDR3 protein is CSVSPGEASPLHF. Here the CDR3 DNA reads TGCAGTGTCAGCCCAGGGGAGGCTTCACCCCTCCACTTT.

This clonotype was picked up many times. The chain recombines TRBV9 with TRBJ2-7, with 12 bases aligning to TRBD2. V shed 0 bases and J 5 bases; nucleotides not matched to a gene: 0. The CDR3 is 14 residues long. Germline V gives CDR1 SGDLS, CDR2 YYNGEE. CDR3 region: CASSVGLAGDEQYF. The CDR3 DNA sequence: TGTGCCAGCAGCGTAGGACTAGCGGGGGACGAGCAGTACTTC.

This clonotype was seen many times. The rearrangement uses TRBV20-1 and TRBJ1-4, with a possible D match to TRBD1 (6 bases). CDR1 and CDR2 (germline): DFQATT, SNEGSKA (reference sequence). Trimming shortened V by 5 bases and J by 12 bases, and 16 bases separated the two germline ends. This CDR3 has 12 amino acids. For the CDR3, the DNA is TGCAGTGCTTCTGGACAGAAATTGGAACTGTTTTTT. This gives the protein CSASGQKLELFF.

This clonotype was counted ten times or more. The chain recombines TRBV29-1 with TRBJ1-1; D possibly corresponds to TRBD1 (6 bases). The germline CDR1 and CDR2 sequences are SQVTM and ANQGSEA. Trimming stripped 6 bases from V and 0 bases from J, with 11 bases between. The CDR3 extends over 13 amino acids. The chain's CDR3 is CSVHRALNTEAFF. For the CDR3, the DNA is TGCAGCGTCCACAGGGCTTTGAACACTGAAGCTTTCTTT.

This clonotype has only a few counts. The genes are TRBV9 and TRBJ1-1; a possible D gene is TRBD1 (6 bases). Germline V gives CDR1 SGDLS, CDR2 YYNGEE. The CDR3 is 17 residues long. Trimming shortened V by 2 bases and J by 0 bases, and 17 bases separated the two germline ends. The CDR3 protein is CASSVAPGTSMNTEAFF. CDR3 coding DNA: TGTGCCAGCAGCGTTGCCCCCGGGACAAGCATGAACACTGAAGCTTTCTTT.

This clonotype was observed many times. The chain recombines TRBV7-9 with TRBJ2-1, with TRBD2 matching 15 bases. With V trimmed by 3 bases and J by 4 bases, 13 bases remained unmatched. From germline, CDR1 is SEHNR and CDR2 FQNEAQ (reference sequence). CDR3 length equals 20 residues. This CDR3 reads CASSFFKGLAGGREYNEQFF. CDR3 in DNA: TGTGCCAGCAGCTTCTTTAAGGGACTAGCGGGGGGCCGGGAGTACAATGAGCAGTTCTTC.

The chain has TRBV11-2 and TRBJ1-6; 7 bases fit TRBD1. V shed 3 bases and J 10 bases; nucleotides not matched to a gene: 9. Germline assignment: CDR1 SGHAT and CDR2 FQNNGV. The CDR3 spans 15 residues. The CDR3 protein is CASSFPATGVSPLHF. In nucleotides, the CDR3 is TGTGCCAGCAGCTTTCCCGCTACAGGGGTATCACCCCTCCACTTT.

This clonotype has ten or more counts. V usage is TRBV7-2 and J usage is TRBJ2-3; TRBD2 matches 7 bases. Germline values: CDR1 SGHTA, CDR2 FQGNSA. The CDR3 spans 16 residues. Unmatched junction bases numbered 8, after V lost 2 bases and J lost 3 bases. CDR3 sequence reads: CASSLKLGGGTDTQYF. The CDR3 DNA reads TGTGCCAGCAGCTTAAAGCTGGGCGGGGGAACAGATACGCAGTATTTT.

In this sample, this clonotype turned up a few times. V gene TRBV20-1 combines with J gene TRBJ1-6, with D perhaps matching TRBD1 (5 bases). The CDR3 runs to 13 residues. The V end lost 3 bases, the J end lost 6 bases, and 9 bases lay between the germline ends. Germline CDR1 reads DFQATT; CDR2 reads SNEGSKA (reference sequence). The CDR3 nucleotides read TGCAGTGCTAGCGTCAGGGTTAATTCACCCCTCCACTTT. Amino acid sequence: CSASVRVNSPLHF.

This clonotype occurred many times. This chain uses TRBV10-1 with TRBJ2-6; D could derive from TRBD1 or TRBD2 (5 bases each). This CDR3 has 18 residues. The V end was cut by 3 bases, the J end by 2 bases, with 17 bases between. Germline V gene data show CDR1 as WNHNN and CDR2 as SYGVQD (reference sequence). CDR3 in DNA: TGCGCCAGCAGTGAAGAGGGTTTAGGGGACGCTGGGGCCAACGTCCTGACTTTC. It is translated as CASSEEGLGDAGANVLTF.

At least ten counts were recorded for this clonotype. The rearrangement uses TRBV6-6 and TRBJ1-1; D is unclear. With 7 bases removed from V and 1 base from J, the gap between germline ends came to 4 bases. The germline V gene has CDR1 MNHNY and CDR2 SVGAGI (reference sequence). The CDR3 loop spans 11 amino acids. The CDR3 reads CASTTNTEAFF. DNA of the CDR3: TGTGCCAGCACAACGAACACTGAAGCTTTCTTT.

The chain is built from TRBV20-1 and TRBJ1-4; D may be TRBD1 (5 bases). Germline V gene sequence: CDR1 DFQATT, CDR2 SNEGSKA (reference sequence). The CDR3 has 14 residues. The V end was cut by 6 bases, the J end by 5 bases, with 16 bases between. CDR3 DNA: TGCAGTGCCGGAACAGGCACCCGCAATGAAAAACTGTTTTTT. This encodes CSAGTGTRNEKLFF.

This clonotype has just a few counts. Here the CDR3 reads CASSRSQRESSYEQYF. CDR3 DNA: TGTGCCAGCTCACGCAGTCAGAGGGAGTCCTCCTACGAGCAGTACTTC. The chain employs TRBV18 and TRBJ2-7, with a weak D call TRBD2 (5 bases). This CDR3 has 16 amino acids. V was pared by 4 bases and J by 0 bases, with 16 bases between. In germline, CDR1 is KGHSH, CDR2 LQKENI. Together with reference TRBV18 and TRBJ2-7, the CDR3 gives the full variable domain: NAGVMQNPRHLVRRRGQEARLRCSPMKGHSHVYWYRQLPEEGLKFMVYLQKENIIDESGMPKERFSAEFPKEGPSILRIQQVVRGDSAAYFCASSRSQRESSYEQYFGPGTRLTVT.